Listed below are T cell receptor beta chains from one sample, sequenced in a study of identical twins. TCRdb ran MiXCR on the 5' RACE reads and lists one entry per CDR3 protein. In the table there are about 190,000 distinct CDR3 sequences, around 15% of which are singletons. These data were also reused for a study on T cells expressing NK-cell markers.

Sequenced input: CD8+ T cells sorted from blood. The source of these receptors is a woman under 30 in good health. Both conserved end residues are part of each CDR3. The D gene is left open where the match is weak. Clone size is given for some rows only: seen once, a few or many times, or a class if the clone is expanded.

V gene: TRBV9; D gene: .; J gene: TRBJ2-5; clone size: .; CDR3 DNA: TGTGCCAGCACCGTAGGGACCGTCGTTACCGAGACCCAGTACTTC; CDR3 protein: CASTVGTVVTETQYF
V gene: TRBV20-1; D gene: .; J gene: TRBJ1-1; clone size: few; CDR3 DNA: TGCAGTGCCACGCGGGAGGGGACTGAAGCTTTCTTT; CDR3 protein: CSATREGTEAFF
V gene: TRBV7-9; D gene: .; J gene: TRBJ2-1; clone size: .; CDR3 DNA: TGTGCCAGCAGCTTACAAACCCAGGGACTCTCCTACAATGAGCAGTTCTTC; CDR3 protein: CASSLQTQGLSYNEQFF
V gene: TRBV12-3/TRBV12-4; D gene: .; J gene: TRBJ2-1; clone size: few; CDR3 DNA: TGTGCCAGCTGTGGGGCCACAACCTACAATGAGCAGTTCTTC; CDR3 protein: CASCGATTYNEQFF
V gene: TRBV7-8; D gene: .; J gene: TRBJ1-1; clone size: .; CDR3 DNA: TGTGCCAGCAGCTTCGGCGGGCTGAACACTGAAGCTTTCTTT; CDR3 protein: CASSFGGLNTEAFF
V gene: TRBV25-1; D gene: .; J gene: TRBJ2-3; clone size: .; CDR3 DNA: TGTGCCAGTAGGGGTGAGGGCTACACAGATACGCAGTATTTT; CDR3 protein: CASRGEGYTDTQYF
V gene: TRBV5-6; D gene: .; J gene: TRBJ2-1; clone size: .; CDR3 DNA: TGTGCCAGCAGCTTAGGGGTAGCGGCCTCCCCCCACAATGAGCAGTTCTTC; CDR3 protein: CASSLGVAASPHNEQFF
V gene: TRBV12-3/TRBV12-4; D gene: .; J gene: TRBJ2-1; clone size: many; CDR3 DNA: TGTGCCAGCAGTTTAAAGGGGGGAGGGAACAATGAGCAGTTCTTC; CDR3 protein: CASSLKGGGNNEQFF
V gene: TRBV6-5; D gene: .; J gene: TRBJ2-1; clone size: few; CDR3 DNA: TGTGCCAGCAGTTACTATCAGGTAGCGGCCGGCGATGAGCAGTTCTTC; CDR3 protein: CASSYYQVAAGDEQFF
V gene: TRBV12-3/TRBV12-4; D gene: .; J gene: TRBJ2-7; clone size: many; CDR3 DNA: TGTGCCAGCAGCATCGGGGGCGCTTACGAGCAGTACTTC; CDR3 protein: CASSIGGAYEQYF
V gene: TRBV6-1; D gene: .; J gene: TRBJ2-5; clone size: few; CDR3 DNA: TGTGCCAGCACTAACGGAGCCGGCTACCAAGAGACCCAGTACTTC; CDR3 protein: CASTNGAGYQETQYF
V gene: TRBV20-1; D gene: TRBD2; J gene: TRBJ2-7; clone size: .; CDR3 DNA: TGCAGGGCGGGGGGAAAAACCTACGAGCAGTACTTC; CDR3 protein: CRAGGKTYEQYF
V gene: TRBV5-6; D gene: .; J gene: TRBJ2-1; clone size: .; CDR3 DNA: TGTGCCAGCACCCCTGGGGCTTCCTACAATGAGCAGTTCTTC; CDR3 protein: CASTPGASYNEQFF
V gene: TRBV29-1; D gene: TRBD2; J gene: TRBJ2-1; clone size: many; CDR3 DNA: TGCAGCGCTATACTAGCGGCCATTCTCAACTACAATGAGCAGTTCTTC; CDR3 protein: CSAILAAILNYNEQFF
V gene: TRBV5-4; D gene: .; J gene: TRBJ2-2; clone size: .; CDR3 DNA: TGTGCCAGCAGCTTCCGCGGGGAGAACACCGGGGAGCTGTTTTTT; CDR3 protein: CASSFRGENTGELFF
V gene: TRBV12-3/TRBV12-4; D gene: .; J gene: TRBJ1-1; clone size: .; CDR3 DNA: TGTGCCAGCAGTCTTGGACAGCTTGAAGCTTTCTTT; CDR3 protein: CASSLGQLEAFF
V gene: TRBV6-4; D gene: TRBD2; J gene: TRBJ2-3; clone size: .; CDR3 DNA: TGTACCGCCCCACTCACGGGGGGAAGGCCCTGGGAGTATTTT; CDR3 protein: CTAPLTGGRPWEYF
V gene: TRBV14; D gene: TRBD2; J gene: TRBJ2-7; clone size: .; CDR3 DNA: TGTGCCAGCAGCCATTCAGCGGGAGGGTGGTACGAGCAGTACTTC; CDR3 protein: CASSHSAGGWYEQYF
V gene: TRBV7-9; D gene: .; J gene: TRBJ2-2; clone size: few; CDR3 DNA: TGTGCCAGCAGCCCATGGGAGGCTTCCGGGGAGCTGTTTTTT; CDR3 protein: CASSPWEASGELFF
V gene: TRBV5-5; D gene: .; J gene: TRBJ2-6; clone size: few; CDR3 DNA: TGTGCCAGCAGCCCCTGGGTAGGTGCCGGGGCCAACGTCCTGACTTTC; CDR3 protein: CASSPWVGAGANVLTF
V gene: TRBV12-3/TRBV12-4; D gene: TRBD1; J gene: TRBJ1-3; clone size: many; CDR3 DNA: TGTGCCAGCAGTTTCTGGACAGGGAATCCTGGAAACACCATATATTTT; CDR3 protein: CASSFWTGNPGNTIYF
V gene: TRBV12-3/TRBV12-4; D gene: .; J gene: TRBJ2-5; clone size: .; CDR3 DNA: TGTGCCAGCACGGACCAGGGAGAGACCCAGTACTTC; CDR3 protein: CASTDQGETQYF
V gene: TRBV20-1; D gene: .; J gene: TRBJ2-2; clone size: .; CDR3 DNA: TGCAGTGCTAGAGATCCAGGGAACACCGGGGAGCTGTTTTTT; CDR3 protein: CSARDPGNTGELFF
V gene: TRBV7-2; D gene: .; J gene: TRBJ2-1; clone size: .; CDR3 DNA: TGTGCCAGCAGCTTAGCGGCGGTCGATGAGCAGTTCTTC; CDR3 protein: CASSLAAVDEQFF
V gene: TRBV27; D gene: TRBD2; J gene: TRBJ2-2; clone size: .; CDR3 DNA: TGTGCCAGCAGTTTAGCGGGAGAGACCGGGGAGCTGTTTTTT; CDR3 protein: CASSLAGETGELFF
V gene: TRBV6-2/TRBV6-3; D gene: TRBD1; J gene: TRBJ2-7; clone size: few; CDR3 DNA: TGTGCCAGCAGTTACTACAGGGGGCGATACGAGCAGTACTTC; CDR3 protein: CASSYYRGRYEQYF
V gene: TRBV29-1; D gene: .; J gene: TRBJ2-1; clone size: .; CDR3 DNA: TGCAGCGTTGATTACAATGAGCAGTTCTTC; CDR3 protein: CSVDYNEQFF
V gene: TRBV27; D gene: .; J gene: TRBJ2-7; clone size: few; CDR3 DNA: TGTGCCAGCAGTTTACGGTCAGGGGGGATCTACGAGCAGTACTTC; CDR3 protein: CASSLRSGGIYEQYF
V gene: TRBV25-1; D gene: .; J gene: TRBJ2-4; clone size: few; CDR3 DNA: TGTGCCAGCAGTGCCGACGACGGGACGGGTGGCGGAAACATTCAGTACTTC; CDR3 protein: CASSADDGTGGGNIQYF
V gene: TRBV7-9; D gene: .; J gene: TRBJ2-1; clone size: once; CDR3 DNA: TGTGCCAGCACCCTGTCGGGACGGATCTACAATGAGCAGTTCTTC; CDR3 protein: CASTLSGRIYNEQFF
V gene: TRBV27; D gene: .; J gene: TRBJ2-7; clone size: few; CDR3 DNA: TGTGCCAGCAGTTTAATAGTCCCTACAGGATCGGAAGAGCAGTACTTC; CDR3 protein: CASSLIVPTGSEEQYF
V gene: TRBV7-3; D gene: .; J gene: TRBJ2-1; clone size: .; CDR3 DNA: TGTGCCAGCAGCTCCCTAGGGGGGCTCGATGAGCAGTTCTTC; CDR3 protein: CASSSLGGLDEQFF
V gene: TRBV7-9; D gene: .; J gene: TRBJ2-7; clone size: many; CDR3 DNA: TGTGCCAGCAGTGGTAAGAAGGGCTCCTACGAGCAGTACTTC; CDR3 protein: CASSGKKGSYEQYF
V gene: TRBV20-1; D gene: .; J gene: TRBJ1-6; clone size: .; CDR3 DNA: TGCAGTGCTAGAATGGGGGAAGGGCCACCCCTCCACTTT; CDR3 protein: CSARMGEGPPLHF
V gene: TRBV29-1; D gene: .; J gene: TRBJ1-2; clone size: few; CDR3 DNA: TGCAGCGTTGTTTCCGGGGTCGAAGGCTACACCTTC; CDR3 protein: CSVVSGVEGYTF
V gene: TRBV7-6; D gene: .; J gene: TRBJ2-7; clone size: many; CDR3 DNA: TGTGCCAGCAGCTCCCTCTCCTACGAGCAGTACTTC; CDR3 protein: CASSSLSYEQYF
V gene: TRBV18; D gene: .; J gene: TRBJ2-7; clone size: few; CDR3 DNA: TGTGCCAGCTCACCACCGCAGAGGCCATACGAGCAGTACTTC; CDR3 protein: CASSPPQRPYEQYF
V gene: TRBV5-5; D gene: .; J gene: TRBJ2-7; clone size: few; CDR3 DNA: TGTGCCAGCAGCGGCGCGGGGGCCGACTACGAGCAGTACTTC; CDR3 protein: CASSGAGADYEQYF
V gene: TRBV6-5; D gene: TRBD2; J gene: TRBJ2-1; clone size: .; CDR3 DNA: TGTGCCAGCAGTTACTATTCCAATCTAGCGGGGGAGGTGTTCTTC; CDR3 protein: CASSYYSNLAGEVFF
V gene: TRBV15; D gene: .; J gene: TRBJ2-1; clone size: few; CDR3 DNA: TGTGCCACCAGCAGAGAGAATCTAGATCATGAGCAGTTCTTC; CDR3 protein: CATSRENLDHEQFF
V gene: TRBV27; D gene: .; J gene: TRBJ2-3; clone size: .; CDR3 DNA: TGTGCCAGCACTGGACTCGATACGCAGTATTTT; CDR3 protein: CASTGLDTQYF
V gene: TRBV18; D gene: .; J gene: TRBJ2-2; clone size: .; CDR3 DNA: TGTGCCAGCTCTCCGGACAGCTTGAACACCGGGGAGCTGTTTTTT; CDR3 protein: CASSPDSLNTGELFF
V gene: TRBV7-9; D gene: .; J gene: TRBJ2-7; clone size: .; CDR3 DNA: TGTGCCAGCAGCTTAAGGTTAAGGGACGAGCAGTACTTC; CDR3 protein: CASSLRLRDEQYF
V gene: TRBV3-1; D gene: TRBD1; J gene: TRBJ2-7; clone size: .; CDR3 DNA: TGTGCCAGCAGCCCGTACAGGGGCGCCTCCTACGAGCAGTACTTC; CDR3 protein: CASSPYRGASYEQYF
V gene: TRBV29-1; D gene: .; J gene: TRBJ2-1; clone size: .; CDR3 DNA: TGCAGCGCGGACTACCGCCACGGGACCTACAATGAGCAGTTCTTC; CDR3 protein: CSADYRHGTYNEQFF
V gene: TRBV4-3; D gene: .; J gene: TRBJ1-1; clone size: .; CDR3 DNA: TGCGCCAGCAGCCAAGATCCGGACAGCGCGGAAGCTTTCTTT; CDR3 protein: CASSQDPDSAEAFF
V gene: TRBV12-5; D gene: .; J gene: TRBJ2-5; clone size: .; CDR3 DNA: TGTGCTAGTGGTTTGGGGGGCACCCAAGAGACCCAGTACTTC; CDR3 protein: CASGLGGTQETQYF
V gene: TRBV7-9; D gene: .; J gene: TRBJ2-7; clone size: few; CDR3 DNA: TGTGCCAGCAGCTTAAACAGCATCTACGAGCAGTACTTC; CDR3 protein: CASSLNSIYEQYF
V gene: TRBV6-4; D gene: .; J gene: TRBJ1-6; clone size: .; CDR3 DNA: TGTGCCAGCAGTGACTCTGGAACCGCTAATTCACCCCTCCACTTT; CDR3 protein: CASSDSGTANSPLHF
V gene: TRBV20-1; D gene: TRBD2; J gene: TRBJ2-1; clone size: .; CDR3 DNA: TGCAGTGCTAGAGTAATACTAGCGAACGAGCAGTTCTTC; CDR3 protein: CSARVILANEQFF
V gene: TRBV12-3/TRBV12-4; D gene: .; J gene: TRBJ2-7; clone size: few; CDR3 DNA: TGTGCCAGCCAGTCGCTAGCCTACGAGCAGTACTTC; CDR3 protein: CASQSLAYEQYF
V gene: TRBV15; D gene: TRBD2; J gene: TRBJ2-7; clone size: .; CDR3 DNA: TGTGCCACCAGCACTCAGCGGGGGGCCCAGTACGAGCAGTACTTC; CDR3 protein: CATSTQRGAQYEQYF
V gene: TRBV3-1; D gene: TRBD2; J gene: TRBJ2-3; clone size: .; CDR3 DNA: TGTGCCAGCAGCCAAGAACAGTTGGGAACGCTAGCGGGAGAAAAGTATTTT; CDR3 protein: CASSQEQLGTLAGEKYF
V gene: TRBV12-3/TRBV12-4; D gene: .; J gene: TRBJ2-7; clone size: few; CDR3 DNA: TGTGCCAGCAGTTCCTTAAAAGGTAGCGGATACGAGCAGTACTTC; CDR3 protein: CASSSLKGSGYEQYF
V gene: TRBV5-1; D gene: TRBD1; J gene: TRBJ1-1; clone size: few; CDR3 DNA: TGCGCCAGCAGCCAAAGACAGGGCGGGACTGAAGCTTTCTTT; CDR3 protein: CASSQRQGGTEAFF